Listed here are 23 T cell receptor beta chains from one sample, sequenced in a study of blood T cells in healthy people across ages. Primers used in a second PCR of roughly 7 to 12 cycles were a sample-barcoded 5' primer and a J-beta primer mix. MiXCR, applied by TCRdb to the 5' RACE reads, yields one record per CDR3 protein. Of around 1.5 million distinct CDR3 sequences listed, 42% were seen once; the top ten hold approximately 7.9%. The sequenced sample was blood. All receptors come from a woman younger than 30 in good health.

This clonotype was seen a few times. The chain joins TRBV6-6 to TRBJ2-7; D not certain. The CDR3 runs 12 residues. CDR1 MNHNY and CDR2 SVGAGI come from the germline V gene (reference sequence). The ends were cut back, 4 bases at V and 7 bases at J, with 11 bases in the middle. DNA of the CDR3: TGTGCCAGCAGTTTGGGCCAGAGGGAGCAGTACTTC. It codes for CASSLGQREQYF.

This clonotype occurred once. In DNA, the CDR3 is TGCGCCAGCAGCCCCCAGACAGGATACAATGAGCAGTACTTC. Translation: CASSPQTGYNEQYF. The chain recombines TRBV4-1 with TRBJ2-7; possible D gene TRBD1, 6 bases. The CDR3 runs 14 residues. Trimming took 4 bases from V and 7 from J, leaving 17 bases between them. Germline V gene sequence: CDR1 MGHRA, CDR2 YSYEKL.

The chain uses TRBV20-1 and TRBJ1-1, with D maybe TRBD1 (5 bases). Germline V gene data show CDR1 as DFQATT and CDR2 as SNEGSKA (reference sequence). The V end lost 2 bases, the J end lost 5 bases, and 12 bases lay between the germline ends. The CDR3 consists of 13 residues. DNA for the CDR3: TGCAGTGCTAGAACGTTAGGGGTGACTGAAGCTTTCTTT. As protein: CSARTLGVTEAFF.

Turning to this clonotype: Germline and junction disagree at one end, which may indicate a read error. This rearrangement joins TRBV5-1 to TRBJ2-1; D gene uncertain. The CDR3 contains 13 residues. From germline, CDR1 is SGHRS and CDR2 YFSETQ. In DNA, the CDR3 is TGCGCCAGCAGCTTCACCTCCAACAATGAGCAGTTCTTC. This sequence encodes CASSFTSNNEQFF.

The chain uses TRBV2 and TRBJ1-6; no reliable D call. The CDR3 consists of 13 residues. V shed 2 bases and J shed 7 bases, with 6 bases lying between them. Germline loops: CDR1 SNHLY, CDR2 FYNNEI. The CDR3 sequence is CASSERGNSPLHF. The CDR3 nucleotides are TGTGCCAGCAGTGAAAGAGGGAATTCACCCCTCCACTTT.

The CDR3 protein is CASGGSSNQPQHF. The CDR3 DNA reads as TGTGCCAGCGGGGGGAGTAGCAATCAGCCCCAGCATTTT. The chain uses TRBV12-3 or TRBV12-4 and TRBJ1-5, with D maybe TRBD1 (5 bases). The CDR3 has 13 residues. The V end lost 8 bases, the J end lost 0 bases, and 8 bases lay between the germline ends.

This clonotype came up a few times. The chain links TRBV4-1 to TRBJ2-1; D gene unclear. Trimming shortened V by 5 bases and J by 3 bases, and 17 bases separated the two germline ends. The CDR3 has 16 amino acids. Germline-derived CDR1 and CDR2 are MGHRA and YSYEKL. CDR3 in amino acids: CASSSASGRFYNEQFF. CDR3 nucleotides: TGCGCCAGCAGCTCCGCCTCGGGCCGTTTCTACAATGAGCAGTTCTTC.

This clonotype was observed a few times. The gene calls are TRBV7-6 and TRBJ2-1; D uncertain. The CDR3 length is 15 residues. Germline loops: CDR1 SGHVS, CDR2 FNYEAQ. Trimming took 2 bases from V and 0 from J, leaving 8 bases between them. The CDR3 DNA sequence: TGTGCCAGCAGCTTACAGACAAGCTCCTACAATGAGCAGTTCTTC. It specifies CASSLQTSSYNEQFF.

The chain's CDR3 is CASSPDRGPSYEQYF. The CDR3 DNA reads TGTGCCAGCAGCCCCGACCGGGGACCCTCCTACGAGCAGTACTTC. The rearrangement links TRBV5-4 to TRBJ2-7; perhaps D is TRBD1 or TRBD2 (5 bases each). The germline V and J ends were trimmed by 4 bases and 0 bases, with 14 bases remaining between them. The CDR3 is made up of 15 amino acids. The V gene's germline CDR1 is SGHNT and CDR2 YYREEE (reference sequence). The full variable domain, rest sourced from reference TRBV5-4 and TRBJ2-7, is ETGVTQSPTHLIKTRGQQVTLRCSSQSGHNTVSWYQQALGQGPQFIFQYYREEENGRGNFPPRFSGLQFPNYSSELNVNALELDDSALYLCASSPDRGPSYEQYFGPGTRLTVT.

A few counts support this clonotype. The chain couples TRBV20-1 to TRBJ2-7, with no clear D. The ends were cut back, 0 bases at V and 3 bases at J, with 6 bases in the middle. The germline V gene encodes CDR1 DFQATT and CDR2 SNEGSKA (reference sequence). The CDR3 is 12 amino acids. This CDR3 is CSARDRSYEQYF. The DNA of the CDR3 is TGCAGTGCTAGAGATCGGAGCTACGAGCAGTACTTC.

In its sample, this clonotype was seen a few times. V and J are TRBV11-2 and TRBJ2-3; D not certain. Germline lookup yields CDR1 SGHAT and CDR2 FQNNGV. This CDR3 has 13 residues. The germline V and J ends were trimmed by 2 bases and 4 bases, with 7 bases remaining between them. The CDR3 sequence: CASSLRVSDTQYF. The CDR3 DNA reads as TGTGCCAGCAGCTTACGGGTTTCAGATACGCAGTATTTT.

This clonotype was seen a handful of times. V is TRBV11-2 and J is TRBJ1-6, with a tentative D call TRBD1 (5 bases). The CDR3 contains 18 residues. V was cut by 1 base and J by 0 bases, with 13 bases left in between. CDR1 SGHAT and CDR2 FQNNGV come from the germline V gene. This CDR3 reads CASSLAHGGSSYNSPLHF. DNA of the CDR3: TGTGCCAGCAGCTTAGCCCACGGGGGAAGCTCCTATAATTCACCCCTCCACTTT.

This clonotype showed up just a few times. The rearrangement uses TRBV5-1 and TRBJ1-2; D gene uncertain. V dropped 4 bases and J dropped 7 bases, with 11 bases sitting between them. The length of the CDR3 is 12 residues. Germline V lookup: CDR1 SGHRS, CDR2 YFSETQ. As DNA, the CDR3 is TGCGCCAGCAGCACCCCCTTGGGTGGCTACACCTTC. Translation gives CASSTPLGGYTF.

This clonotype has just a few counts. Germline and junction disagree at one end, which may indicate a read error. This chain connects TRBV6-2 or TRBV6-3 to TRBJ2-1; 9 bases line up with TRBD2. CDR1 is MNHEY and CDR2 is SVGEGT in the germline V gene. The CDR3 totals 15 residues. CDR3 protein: CASTSRLAVYNEQFF. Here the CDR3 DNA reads TGCGCCAGCACCTCGAGACTAGCGGTCTACAATGAGCAGTTCTTC.

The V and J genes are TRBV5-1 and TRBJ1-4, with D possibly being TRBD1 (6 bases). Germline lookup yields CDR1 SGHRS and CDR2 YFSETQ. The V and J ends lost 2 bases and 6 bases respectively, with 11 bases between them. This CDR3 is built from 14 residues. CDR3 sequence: CASSLQGPDEKLFF. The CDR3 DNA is TGCGCCAGCAGCTTACAGGGCCCCGATGAAAAACTGTTTTTT.

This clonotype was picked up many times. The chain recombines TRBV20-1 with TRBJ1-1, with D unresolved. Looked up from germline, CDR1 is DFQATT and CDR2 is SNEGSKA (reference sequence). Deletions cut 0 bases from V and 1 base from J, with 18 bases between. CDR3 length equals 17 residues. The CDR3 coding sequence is TGCAGTGCTAGAGATCCCTCGGCCGGCGGAACGAACACTGAAGCTTTCTTT. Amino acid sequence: CSARDPSAGGTNTEAFF.

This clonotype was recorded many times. The CDR3 loop reads CASSPRQGYTEAFF. CDR3 nucleotides: TGCGCCAGCAGCCCTAGACAGGGGTACACTGAAGCTTTCTTT. V usage is TRBV4-1 and J usage is TRBJ1-1; 8 bases are a match to TRBD1. Germline V CDR1 and CDR2: MGHRA, YSYEKL. The CDR3 covers 14 residues. The J segment lost 3 bases and the V segment lost 4 bases, leaving 4 bases of the junction unmatched.

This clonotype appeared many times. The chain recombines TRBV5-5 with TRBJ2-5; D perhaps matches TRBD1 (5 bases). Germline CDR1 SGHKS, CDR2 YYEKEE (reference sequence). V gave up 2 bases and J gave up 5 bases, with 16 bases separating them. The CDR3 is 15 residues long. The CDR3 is CASSFTQGNGETQYF. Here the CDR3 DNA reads TGTGCCAGCAGCTTTACTCAGGGTAATGGGGAGACCCAGTACTTC.

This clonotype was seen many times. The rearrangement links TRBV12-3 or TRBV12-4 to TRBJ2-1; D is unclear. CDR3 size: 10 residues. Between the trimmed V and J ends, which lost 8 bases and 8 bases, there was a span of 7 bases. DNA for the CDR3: TGTGCCAGCCTCGGCGATGAGCAGTTCTTC. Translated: CASLGDEQFF.

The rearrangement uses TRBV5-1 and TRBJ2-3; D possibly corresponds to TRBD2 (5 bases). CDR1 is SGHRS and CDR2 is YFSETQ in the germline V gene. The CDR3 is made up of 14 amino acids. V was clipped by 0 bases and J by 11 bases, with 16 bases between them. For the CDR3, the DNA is TGCGCCAGCAGCTTGGGTGAGGGTGCAGATGAGCAGTATTTT. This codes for CASSLGEGADEQYF.

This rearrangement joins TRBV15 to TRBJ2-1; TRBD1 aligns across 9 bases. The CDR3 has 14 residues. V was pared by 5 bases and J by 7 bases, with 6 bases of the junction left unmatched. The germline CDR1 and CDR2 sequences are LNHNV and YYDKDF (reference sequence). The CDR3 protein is CATSAGDRVNEQFF. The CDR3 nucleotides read TGTGCCACCAGCGCGGGGGACAGGGTAAATGAGCAGTTCTTC.

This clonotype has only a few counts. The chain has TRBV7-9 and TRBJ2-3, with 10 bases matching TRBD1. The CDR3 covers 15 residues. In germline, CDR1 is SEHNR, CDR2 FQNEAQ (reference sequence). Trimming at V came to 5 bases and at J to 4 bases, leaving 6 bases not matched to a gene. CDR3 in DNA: TGTGCCAGCAGCCCCGGGACAGGGGAGGCAGATACGCAGTATTTT. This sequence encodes CASSPGTGEADTQYF.

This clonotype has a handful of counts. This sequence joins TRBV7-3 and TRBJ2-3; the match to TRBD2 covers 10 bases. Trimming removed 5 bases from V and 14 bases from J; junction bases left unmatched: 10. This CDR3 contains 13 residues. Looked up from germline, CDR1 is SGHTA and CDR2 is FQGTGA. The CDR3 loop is CASSLNSGGFRYF. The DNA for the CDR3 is TGTGCCAGCAGCCTCAATAGCGGGGGGTTTCGGTATTTT.